Here is one TCR beta chain with its context. Its cognate antigen is unknown. The sample comes from a study of T cell responses to AZD1222 COVID-19 vaccine. Method: immunoSEQ multiplex PCR; TCRdb's copy keeps in-frame clones and lacks some. The data show tens of thousands of clones, with over 75% seen just once and 24% held by the top ten. V lost 7 bases, J lost 7 bases, and 19 bases lay in between. The CDR3 spans 14 residues. The germline CDR1 and CDR2 sequences are MDHEN and SYDVKM. The study's findings and limits: Seropositivity was recorded at baseline in only a handful of AZD1222 recipients. The study found Spike-specific TCR breadth and depth rose after two AZD1222 doses.

The specimen was peripheral blood, collected on day 0 of AZD1222 vaccination. This sequence joins TRBV28 and TRBJ1-2, with TRBD1 as a possible D gene (5 bases). This clonotype was obtained from an adult in good health. The CDR3 reads CASNRSGRGAGYTF. Written as DNA, the CDR3 is TGTGCCAGCAACCGATCAGGCCGCGGGGCTGGCTACACCTTC.